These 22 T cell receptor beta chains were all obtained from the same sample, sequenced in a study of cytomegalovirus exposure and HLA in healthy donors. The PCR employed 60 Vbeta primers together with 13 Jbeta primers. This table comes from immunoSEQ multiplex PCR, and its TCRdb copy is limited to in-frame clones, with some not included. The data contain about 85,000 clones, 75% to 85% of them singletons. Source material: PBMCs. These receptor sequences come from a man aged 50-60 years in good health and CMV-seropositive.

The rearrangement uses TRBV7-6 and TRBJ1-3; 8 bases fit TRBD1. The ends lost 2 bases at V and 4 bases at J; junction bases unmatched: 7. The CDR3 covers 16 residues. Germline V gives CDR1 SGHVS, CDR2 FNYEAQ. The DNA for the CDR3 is TGTGCCAGCAGCTTAAATCAGGGGGCCGCAGGAAACACCATATATTTT. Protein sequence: CASSLNQGAAGNTIYF.

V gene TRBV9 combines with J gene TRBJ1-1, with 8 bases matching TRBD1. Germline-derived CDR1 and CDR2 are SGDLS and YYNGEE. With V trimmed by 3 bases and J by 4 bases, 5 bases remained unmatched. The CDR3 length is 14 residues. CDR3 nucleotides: TGTGCCAGCAGCGCGACTACAGGGGGCACTGAAGCTTTCTTT. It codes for CASSATTGGTEAFF.

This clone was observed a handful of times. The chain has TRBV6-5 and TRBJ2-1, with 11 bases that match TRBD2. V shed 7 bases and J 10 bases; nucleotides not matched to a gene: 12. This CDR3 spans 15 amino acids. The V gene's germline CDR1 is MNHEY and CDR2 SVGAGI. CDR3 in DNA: TGTGCCAGCAACATCGGGACTAGCGGTAGACGAGAGCAGTTCTTC. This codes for CASNIGTSGRREQFF.

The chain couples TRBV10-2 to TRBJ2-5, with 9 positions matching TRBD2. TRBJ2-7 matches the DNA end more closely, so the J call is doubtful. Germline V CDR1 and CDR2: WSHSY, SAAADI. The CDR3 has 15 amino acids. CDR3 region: CASSESPSGNTEQYF. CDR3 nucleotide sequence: TGCGCCAGCAGTGAGTCGCCTAGCGGGAATACCGAGCAGTACTTC.

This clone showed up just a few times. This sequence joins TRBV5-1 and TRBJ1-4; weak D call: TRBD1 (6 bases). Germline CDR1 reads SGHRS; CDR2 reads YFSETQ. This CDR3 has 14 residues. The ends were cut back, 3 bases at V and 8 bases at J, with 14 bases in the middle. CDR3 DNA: TGCGCCAGCAGCTCGGACAGAATTGACGAAAAACTGTTTTTT. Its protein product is CASSSDRIDEKLFF.

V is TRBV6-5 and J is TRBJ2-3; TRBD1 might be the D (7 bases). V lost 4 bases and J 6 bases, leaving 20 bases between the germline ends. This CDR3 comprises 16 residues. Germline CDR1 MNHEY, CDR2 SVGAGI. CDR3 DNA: TGTGCCAGCAGTTCGCTAGGGACTCCCAGGGGGGATACGCAGTATTTT. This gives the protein CASSSLGTPRGDTQYF.

The chain's CDR3 is CASSEPTPNEEQYF. CDR3 nucleotides: TGTGCCAGCAGTGAACCCACTCCGAATGAGGAGCAGTACTTC. This chain connects TRBV25-1 to TRBJ2-7; D call uncertain. Per germline, CDR1 MGHDK and CDR2 SYGVNS. The CDR3 runs 14 residues. V lost 2 bases and J 7 bases, leaving 15 bases between the germline ends.

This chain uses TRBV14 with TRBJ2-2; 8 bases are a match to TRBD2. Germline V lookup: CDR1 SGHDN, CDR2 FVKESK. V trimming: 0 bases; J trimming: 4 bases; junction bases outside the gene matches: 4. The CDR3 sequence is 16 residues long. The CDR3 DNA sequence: TGTGCCAGCAGCCAAGAGGCTAGCGGGCCCACCGGGGAGCTGTTTTTT. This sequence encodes CASSQEASGPTGELFF.

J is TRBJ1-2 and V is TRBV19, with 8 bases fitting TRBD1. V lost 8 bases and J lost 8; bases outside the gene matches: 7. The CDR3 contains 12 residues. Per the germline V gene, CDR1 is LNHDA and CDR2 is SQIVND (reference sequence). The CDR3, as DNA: TGTGCCAGTCAAGGACAGGGCGGAGGCTACACCTTC. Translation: CASQGQGGGYTF.

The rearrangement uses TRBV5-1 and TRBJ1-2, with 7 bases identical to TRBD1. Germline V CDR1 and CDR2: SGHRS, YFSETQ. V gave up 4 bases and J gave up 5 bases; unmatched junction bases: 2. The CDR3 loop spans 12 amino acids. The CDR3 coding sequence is TGCGCCAGCAGCACGGGACAGTATGGCTACACCTTC. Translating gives CASSTGQYGYTF.

CDR3 in DNA: TGTGCCAGCAGCCCATCCTACGAGCAGTACTTC. It is translated as CASSPSYEQYF. J is TRBJ2-7 and V is TRBV7-8, with D unresolved. This CDR3 has 11 amino acids. CDR1 is SGHVS, CDR2 FQNEAQ, per germline. V dropped 5 bases and J dropped 1 base, with 3 bases sitting between them.

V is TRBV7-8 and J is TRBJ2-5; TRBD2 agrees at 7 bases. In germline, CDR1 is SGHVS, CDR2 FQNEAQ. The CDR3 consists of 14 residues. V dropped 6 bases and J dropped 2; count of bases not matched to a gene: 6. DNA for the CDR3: TGTGCCAGCAGGGGCCTAGCGGCTCAAGAGACCCAGTACTTC. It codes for CASRGLAAQETQYF.

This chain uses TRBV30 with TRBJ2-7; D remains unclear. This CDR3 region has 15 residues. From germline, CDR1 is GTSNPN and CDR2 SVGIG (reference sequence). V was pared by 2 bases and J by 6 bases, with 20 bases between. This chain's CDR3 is CAWSLARLGLPEQYF. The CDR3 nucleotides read TGTGCCTGGAGTCTGGCGCGGCTCGGCTTACCCGAGCAGTACTTC.

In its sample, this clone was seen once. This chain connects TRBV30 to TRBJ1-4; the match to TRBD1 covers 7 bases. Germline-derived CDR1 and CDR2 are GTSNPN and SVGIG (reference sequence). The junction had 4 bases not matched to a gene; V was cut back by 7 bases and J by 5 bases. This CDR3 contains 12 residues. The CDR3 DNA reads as TGTGCCTTGGGACAGTTGAATGAAAAACTGTTTTTT. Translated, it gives CALGQLNEKLFF.

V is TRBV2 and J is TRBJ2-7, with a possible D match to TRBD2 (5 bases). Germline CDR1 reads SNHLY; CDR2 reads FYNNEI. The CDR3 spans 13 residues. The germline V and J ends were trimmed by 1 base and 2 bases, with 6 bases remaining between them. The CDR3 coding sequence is TGTGCCAGCAGTGAAGTACTAGCCTACGAGCAGTACTTC. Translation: CASSEVLAYEQYF.

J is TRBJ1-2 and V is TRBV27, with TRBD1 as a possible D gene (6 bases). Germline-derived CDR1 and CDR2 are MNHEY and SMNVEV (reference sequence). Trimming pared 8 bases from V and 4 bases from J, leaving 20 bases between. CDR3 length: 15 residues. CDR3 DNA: TGTGCCAGCTCTCCTGGGGGCAGGGTAAGCTATGGCTACACCTTC. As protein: CASSPGGRVSYGYTF.

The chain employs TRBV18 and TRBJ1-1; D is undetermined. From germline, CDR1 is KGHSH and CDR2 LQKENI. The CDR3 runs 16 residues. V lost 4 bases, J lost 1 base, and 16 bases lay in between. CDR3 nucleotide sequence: TGTGCCAGCTCACTACAAGAGGGTAACGCGAACACTGAAGCTTTCTTT. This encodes CASSLQEGNANTEAFF.

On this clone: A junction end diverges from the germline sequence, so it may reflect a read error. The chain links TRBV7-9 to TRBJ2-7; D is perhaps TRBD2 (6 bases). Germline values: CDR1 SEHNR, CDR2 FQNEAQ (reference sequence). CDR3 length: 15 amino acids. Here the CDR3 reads CSSSLSVAEPYEQYF. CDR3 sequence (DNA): TGTTCCAGCAGCTTATCCGTAGCGGAACCCTACGAGCAGTACTTC.

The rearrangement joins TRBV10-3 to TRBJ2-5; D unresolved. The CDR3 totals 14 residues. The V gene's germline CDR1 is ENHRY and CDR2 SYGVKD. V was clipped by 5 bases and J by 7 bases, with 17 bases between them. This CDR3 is CAISLVDGPGTQYF. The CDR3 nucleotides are TGTGCCATCAGTTTGGTCGACGGCCCGGGGACCCAGTACTTC.

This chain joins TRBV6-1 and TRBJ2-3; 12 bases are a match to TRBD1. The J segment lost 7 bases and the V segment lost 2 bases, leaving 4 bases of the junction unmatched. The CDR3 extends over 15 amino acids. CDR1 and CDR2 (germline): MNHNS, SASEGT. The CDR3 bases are TGTGCCAGCAGTGAACCGGGACAGGGGGCAAATACGCAGTATTTT. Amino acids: CASSEPGQGANTQYF.

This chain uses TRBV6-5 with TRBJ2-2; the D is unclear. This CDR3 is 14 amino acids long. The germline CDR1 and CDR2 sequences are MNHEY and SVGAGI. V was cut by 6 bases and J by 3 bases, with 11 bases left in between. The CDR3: CASRSYRDTGELFF. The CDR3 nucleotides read TGTGCCAGCAGGAGTTACCGGGACACCGGGGAGCTGTTTTTT.

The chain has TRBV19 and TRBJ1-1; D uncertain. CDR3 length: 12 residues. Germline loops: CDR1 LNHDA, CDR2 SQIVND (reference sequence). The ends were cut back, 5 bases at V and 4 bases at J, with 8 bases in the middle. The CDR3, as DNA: TGTGCCAGTAGTGGGTCAGGCACTGAAGCTTTCTTT. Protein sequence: CASSGSGTEAFF.